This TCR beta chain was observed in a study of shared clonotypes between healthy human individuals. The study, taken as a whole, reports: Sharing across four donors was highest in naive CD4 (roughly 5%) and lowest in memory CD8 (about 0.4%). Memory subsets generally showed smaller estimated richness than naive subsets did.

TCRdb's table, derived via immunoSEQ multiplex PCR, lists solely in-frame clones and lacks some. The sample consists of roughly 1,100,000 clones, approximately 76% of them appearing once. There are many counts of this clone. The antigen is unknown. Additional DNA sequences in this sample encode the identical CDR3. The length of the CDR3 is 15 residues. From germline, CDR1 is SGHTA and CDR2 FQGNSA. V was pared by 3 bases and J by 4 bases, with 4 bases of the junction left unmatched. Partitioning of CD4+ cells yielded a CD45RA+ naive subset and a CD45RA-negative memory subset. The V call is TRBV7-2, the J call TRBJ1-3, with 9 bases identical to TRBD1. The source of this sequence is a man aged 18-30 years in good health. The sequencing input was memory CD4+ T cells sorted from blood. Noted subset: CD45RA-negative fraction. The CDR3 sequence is CASSFGTGKGNTIYF. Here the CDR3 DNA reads TGTGCCAGCAGCTTTGGGACAGGGAAAGGAAACACCATATATTTT.